This is a list of T cell receptor beta chains from one sample in a study of cytomegalovirus exposure and HLA in healthy donors. Method: immunoSEQ multiplex PCR; TCRdb's copy keeps in-frame clones and lacks some. The sample has 170,000 or so clones, under 85% seen once; the top ten hold approximately 1.6%. The sequencing sample was made of PBMCs. These receptors were collected from a woman aged 25-40 years in good health and CMV-seronegative. The CDR3 runs from the conserved cysteine through the conserved F or W. The D gene is left open where the match is weak. Clone size, where shown, is once, few, many, or a class for clones that have expanded.

CDR3 protein	CDR3 DNA	J gene	clone size	D gene	V gene
CSVPRGASTSTDTQYF	TGCAGCGTGCCGCGGGGGGCTTCTACTAGCACAGATACGCAGTATTTT	TRBJ2-3	-	TRBD2	TRBV29-1
CASSPRTSGGYQETQYF	TGTGCCAGCAGCCCAAGGACTAGCGGGGGGTACCAAGAGACCCAGTACTTC	TRBJ2-5	few	TRBD2	TRBV7-9
CASRGTVNTGELFF	TGTGCCAGCAGGGGGACAGTCAACACCGGGGAGCTGTTTTTT	TRBJ2-2	-	TRBD1	TRBV2
CASSLGLAGGGETQYF	TGTGCCAGCAGCTTGGGACTGGCGGGAGGGGGAGAGACCCAGTACTTC	TRBJ2-5	-	TRBD2	TRBV7-9
CASSAGTGDLYSYTF	TGTGCCAGCAGTGCCGGGACAGGCGATCTCTATAGCTACACCTTC	TRBJ1-2	-	TRBD1	TRBV27
CASSESMGRTSGRRREPQYF	TGCGCCAGCAGTGAGTCGATGGGGCGGACTAGCGGGAGGAGACGCGAGCCGCAGTACTTC	TRBJ2-7	few	TRBD2	TRBV10-1
CASSGRGTGELFF	TGTGCCAGCAGTGGAAGGGGTACCGGGGAGCTGTTTTTT	TRBJ2-2	-	-	TRBV6-4
CASSPAGTSGSYEQFF	TGTGCCAGCAGCCCGGCCGGGACTAGCGGGAGTTATGAGCAGTTCTTC	TRBJ2-1	few	TRBD2	TRBV5-4
CASSETVPQAEQYF	TGTGCCAGCAGTGAAACGGTGCCACAGGCTGAGCAGTACTTC	TRBJ2-7	-	-	TRBV25-1
CASSQVGGSSEQYF	TGCGCCAGCAGCCAAGTCGGCGGGAGCAGCGAGCAGTACTTC	TRBJ2-7	-	TRBD2	TRBV4-3
CASRSGDSYNEQFF	TGTGCCAGCAGGTCAGGGGATTCCTACAATGAGCAGTTCTTC	TRBJ2-1	-	-	TRBV27
CAIRDTGTVNTEAFF	TGTGCCATCAGGGATACCGGGACAGTGAACACTGAAGCTTTCTTT	TRBJ1-1	-	TRBD1	TRBV10-3
CASSRAGDYEQFF	TGTGCCAGCAGCCGTGCGGGGGACTATGAGCAGTTCTTC	TRBJ2-1	-	TRBD2	TRBV4-2
CASVDLLAWLQFF	TGTGCCAGCGTCGACCTGCTAGCCTGGCTCCAGTTCTTC	TRBJ2-1	-	-	TRBV2
CASSPGLQGGTQYF	TGTGCCAGCAGCCCGGGACTCCAAGGTGGGACCCAGTACTTC	TRBJ2-5	-	-	TRBV5-8
CAIRFGADEQYF	TGTGCCATCAGGTTCGGAGCGGACGAGCAGTACTTC	TRBJ2-7	-	-	TRBV10-3
CASSHFLRGGSQETQYF	TGCGCCAGCAGCCACTTCCTCCGGGGGGGTTCCCAAGAGACCCAGTACTTC	TRBJ2-5	-	TRBD2	TRBV5-1
CAISESRGIEQYF	TGTGCCATCAGTGAGTCGAGAGGGATCGAGCAGTACTTC	TRBJ2-7	-	-	TRBV10-3
CASADSYTEAFF	TGTGCCAGCGCGGACAGCTACACTGAAGCTTTCTTT	TRBJ1-1	-	-	TRBV2
CAWNEGQIYTEAFF	TGTGCCTGGAATGAGGGACAGATATACACTGAAGCTTTCTTT	TRBJ1-1	-	TRBD1	TRBV30
CASEGGLDYNEQFF	TGTGCCTCTGAAGGGGGTCTCGACTACAATGAGCAGTTCTTC	TRBJ2-1	-	-	TRBV9
CASSQVSGDQETQYF	TGTGCCAGCAGCCAAGTAAGCGGGGACCAAGAGACCCAGTACTTC	TRBJ2-5	-	TRBD2	TRBV4-2
CASSPRGGPGYNEQFF	TGTGCCAGTAGTCCGAGGGGAGGGCCAGGCTACAATGAGCAGTTCTTC	TRBJ2-1	-	TRBD2	TRBV19
CATSRDGQGGDIQYF	TGTGCCACCAGCAGAGATGGACAGGGGGGGGACATTCAGTACTTC	TRBJ2-4	-	TRBD1	TRBV15
CASSLSSGNTEAFF	TGTGCCAGCAGCTTATCCAGCGGAAACACTGAAGCTTTCTTT	TRBJ1-1	-	-	TRBV11-2
CASSLGPLTYEQYF	TGTGCCAGCAGCTTAGGGCCCTTAACCTACGAGCAGTACTTC	TRBJ2-7	-	-	TRBV7-2
CASSPRHGRVHSTDTQYF	TGTGCCAGCAGCCCACGCCATGGGCGGGTTCATAGCACAGATACGCAGTATTTT	TRBJ2-3	-	-	TRBV4-2
CASSWDSNTEAFF	TGTGCCAGCAGCTGGGACAGTAACACTGAAGCTTTCTTT	TRBJ1-1	once	TRBD1	TRBV5-4
CASSVTDNQPQHF	TGCGCCAGCAGCGTTACAGACAATCAGCCCCAGCATTTT	TRBJ1-5	-	-	TRBV4-1
CASSSGGTGLGLTEAFF	TGCGCCAGCAGCTCTGGGGGGACAGGGTTGGGGCTGACTGAAGCTTTCTTT	TRBJ1-1	-	TRBD1	TRBV5-1
CASSARPLAGVSEQYF	TGTGCCAGCAGCGCGCGACCTCTAGCGGGAGTTAGCGAGCAGTACTTC	TRBJ2-7	-	TRBD2	TRBV9
CASSLALTSDNEQFF	TGTGCCAGCAGCTTAGCCCTGACTAGCGACAATGAGCAGTTCTTC	TRBJ2-1	-	TRBD2	TRBV7-8
CASSFVLAGGTDTQYF	TGCGCCAGCAGCTTTGTATTAGCGGGGGGCACAGATACGCAGTATTTT	TRBJ2-3	-	TRBD2	TRBV5-1
CASSLTLRAADTQYF	TGCGCCAGCAGCTTGACCCTTCGTGCGGCAGATACGCAGTATTTT	TRBJ2-3	-	-	TRBV5-1
CASSYLARDGSQPQHF	TGTGCCAGCAGTTACTTGGCTAGGGATGGGAGTCAGCCCCAGCATTTT	TRBJ1-5	-	-	TRBV6-6
CAWRGTGSLYYGYTF	TGTGCCTGGAGGGGGACAGGGAGTCTCTACTATGGCTACACCTTC	TRBJ1-2	-	TRBD1	TRBV30
CASSYRREETQYF	TGTGCCAGCAGTTACCGGCGGGAAGAGACCCAGTACTTC	TRBJ2-5	-	-	TRBV6-5
CASSLDGRDEKLFF	TGCGCCAGCAGCTTGGACGGGAGAGATGAAAAACTGTTTTTT	TRBJ1-4	-	-	TRBV5-1
CASSVAGGGLEQYF	TGTGCCAGCAGCGTAGCTGGGGGGGGCCTGGAGCAGTACTTC	TRBJ2-7	-	-	TRBV9
CASSESISGRSSTDTQYF	TGTGCCAGCAGTGAAAGTATATCAGGAAGATCTAGCACAGATACGCAGTATTTT	TRBJ2-3	-	-	TRBV6-1
CASRLLNTEAFF	TGTGCCAGCAGACTACTGAACACTGAAGCTTTCTTT	TRBJ1-1	few	-	TRBV28
CASSLGSGGHAPRSNYGYTF	TGTGCCAGCAGCTTAGGGTCGGGGGGACACGCCCCAAGATCTAACTATGGCTACACCTTC	TRBJ1-2	-	-	TRBV11-3
CASNLGTEAFF	TGTGCCAGTAACCTCGGGACAGAAGCTTTCTTT	TRBJ1-1	-	-	TRBV19
CASSVQGMNTEAFF	TGTGCCAGCAGCGTCCAGGGAATGAACACTGAAGCTTTCTTT	TRBJ1-1	-	-	TRBV28
CATFRVTGTEAFF	TGTGCCACCTTCCGCGTAACGGGGACTGAAGCTTTCTTT	TRBJ1-1	few	-	TRBV6-5
CAWGGNQPQHF	TGTGCCTGGGGGGGGAATCAGCCCCAGCATTTT	TRBJ1-5	-	-	TRBV30
CASSGSGKSQPQHF	TGTGCCAGCAGTGGATCCGGGAAGTCCCAGCCCCAGCATTTT	TRBJ1-5	few	-	TRBV2
CAWAGVLNTEAFF	TGTGCCTGGGCAGGGGTCTTGAACACTGAAGCTTTCTTT	TRBJ1-1	-	-	TRBV30
CASSTSGLAALPYEQYF	TGTGCCAGCAGTACCTCGGGACTAGCGGCCCTACCCTACGAGCAGTACTTC	TRBJ2-7	-	TRBD2	TRBV27
CASSSQGAGANVLTF	TGTGCCAGCAGCTCCCAGGGGGCTGGGGCCAACGTCCTGACTTTC	TRBJ2-6	-	TRBD1	TRBV28
CASSPSSGVYEQYF	TGTGCCAGCTCACCATCTAGCGGGGTTTACGAGCAGTACTTC	TRBJ2-7	-	TRBD2	TRBV18
CASSLIPSTDTQYF	TGTGCCAGCAGCCTAATACCCAGCACAGATACGCAGTATTTT	TRBJ2-3	once	-	TRBV11-2
CAWSGGQNYGYTF	TGTGCCTGGAGTGGCGGGCAGAACTATGGCTACACCTTC	TRBJ1-2	-	-	TRBV30
CASSRGQINSPLHF	TGTGCCAGCAGTAGAGGCCAGATAAATTCACCCCTCCACTTT	TRBJ1-6	-	-	TRBV27